These 14 T cell receptor beta chains came from one sample sequenced in a study of cytomegalovirus exposure and HLA in healthy donors. 60 Vbeta and 13 Jbeta primers were used in PCR. Libraries were prepared by immunoSEQ multiplex PCR; TCRdb keeps only in-frame clonotypes and omits some of them. Here the sample spans about 160,000 clones, approximately 84% being singletons. Sequencing was done on a sample of PBMCs. These receptors were collected from a woman in her forties or fifties in good health and CMV-seropositive.

Regarding this clone: A junction end diverges from the germline sequence, so it may reflect a read error. V gene TRBV13 combines with J gene TRBJ2-7; D uncertain. The germline V gene has CDR1 PRHDT and CDR2 FYEKMQ (reference sequence). CDR3 length equals 15 residues. CDR3 loop: CASSLGYPVSSEQYF. The DNA of the CDR3 is TGTGCCAGCAGCTTAGGTTATCCCGTTTCCTCCGAGCAGTACTTC.

The V and J genes are TRBV28 and TRBJ1-1; unclear D gene. Germline V gene lookup returns CDR1 MDHEN and CDR2 SYDVKM. Trimming removed 6 bases at V and 5 bases at J, with 10 bases between. The CDR3 has 12 amino acids. The CDR3 here is CASSPTRTEAFF. The DNA for the CDR3 is TGTGCCAGCAGCCCCACCAGAACTGAAGCTTTCTTT.

The chain combines TRBV6-6 with TRBJ2-2, with D possibly matching TRBD1 (6 bases). Between the trimmed V and J ends, which lost 1 base and 7 bases, there was a span of 13 bases. The CDR3 has 15 residues. Per germline, CDR1 MNHNY and CDR2 SVGAGI (reference sequence). The CDR3 sequence is CASSYLGALGGELFF. CDR3 bases: TGTGCCAGCAGTTACTTGGGGGCGTTGGGCGGGGAGCTGTTTTTT.

The chain uses TRBV29-1 and TRBJ2-7, with 8 bases fitting TRBD1. CDR3 length: 13 residues. The germline V gene encodes CDR1 SQVTM and CDR2 ANQGSEA. The V segment lost 7 bases and the J segment 6 bases; nucleotides outside the gene matches: 11. The CDR3 nucleotides are TGCAGCGCCCGAAGGCAGGGGGCGGGCGAGCAGTACTTC. It yields the protein CSARRQGAGEQYF.

J is TRBJ2-7 and V is TRBV10-1, with 7 bases that match TRBD1. Germline V gene data show CDR1 as WNHNN and CDR2 as SYGVQD (reference sequence). V lost 3 bases to trimming and J lost 4 bases; unmatched junction nucleotides: 3. The CDR3 spans 13 residues. CDR3 sequence: CASSDGTEYEQYF. The CDR3 nucleotides read TGCGCCAGCAGTGACGGGACAGAGTACGAGCAGTACTTC.

This chain joins TRBV27 and TRBJ2-7; D perhaps matches TRBD2 (6 bases). The CDR3 sequence is 13 residues long. V dropped 8 bases and J dropped 3 bases, with 14 bases sitting between them. Germline-derived CDR1 and CDR2 are MNHEY and SMNVEV (reference sequence). The CDR3: CASGQGGFYEQYF. In DNA form, the CDR3 reads TGTGCCAGCGGGCAGGGAGGCTTCTACGAGCAGTACTTC.

To note about this clone: One end of the junction varies from germline; a read error may be responsible. The chain is built from TRBV7-9 and TRBJ1-4; 11 bases map to TRBD1. CDR1 and CDR2 from the germline V gene are SEHNR and FQNEAQ (reference sequence). This CDR3 region has 16 residues. The CDR3 loop reads CSSSHSPGTGGEKLFF. The CDR3 DNA is TGTTCCAGCAGCCACTCCCCCGGGACAGGGGGTGAAAAACTGTTTTTT.

The rearrangement joins TRBV9 to TRBJ2-7, with 7 positions matching TRBD2. This CDR3 is 15 amino acids long. Germline lookup yields CDR1 SGDLS and CDR2 YYNGEE. J lost 6 bases, V lost 0 bases, and 9 bases had no gene match. The CDR3 sequence: CASSVAGGGLREQYF. CDR3 nucleotides: TGTGCCAGCAGCGTAGCGGGAGGAGGTCTACGCGAGCAGTACTTC.

The V and J genes are TRBV9 and TRBJ2-1; 9 nucleotides agree with TRBD2. The germline V gene has CDR1 SGDLS and CDR2 YYNGEE. J was trimmed by 3 bases and V by 5 bases; bases with no gene match: 3. The length of the CDR3 is 14 residues. CDR3 DNA: TGTGCCAGCAGTTCTAGCGGGGACTACAATGAGCAGTTCTTC. Its protein is CASSSSGDYNEQFF.

The gene calls are TRBV7-9 and TRBJ1-2; D is perhaps TRBD1 (6 bases). The length of the CDR3 is 14 residues. Trimming pared 6 bases from V and 4 bases from J, leaving 15 bases between. Per germline, CDR1 SEHNR and CDR2 FQNEAQ (reference sequence). As DNA, the CDR3 is TGTGCCAGCAGTCGACCCGGACAGACCTATGGCTACACCTTC. It yields the protein CASSRPGQTYGYTF.

The chain joins TRBV12-1 to TRBJ2-2; TRBD2 is the table's D call and was not checked against the DNA. TRBV12-1 is given as a pseudogene. CDR3 size: 21 residues. CDR3 DNA sequence: TGTGCCAGCAGCTTTGCGTTGGCTCTACTAGCGGATCTTCCTAACACCGGGGAGCTGTTTTTT. Its translation: CASSFALALLADLPNTGELFF.

V gene TRBV7-9 combines with J gene TRBJ1-4; D not certain. The CDR3 contains 15 residues. Trimming stripped 0 bases from V and 5 bases from J, with 10 bases between. CDR1 is SEHNR, CDR2 FQNEAQ, per germline (reference sequence). CDR3 protein: CASSLAGRRNEKLFF. CDR3 nucleotide sequence: TGTGCCAGCAGCTTAGCAGGGCGGAGGAATGAAAAACTGTTTTTT.

This clone turned up a few times. The chain combines TRBV28 with TRBJ1-5, with D unclear. The CDR3 runs to 16 residues. The V end was cut by 2 bases, the J end by 0 bases, with 11 bases between. Per germline, CDR1 MDHEN and CDR2 SYDVKM. CDR3 in amino acids: CASSLNPRYSNQPQHF. Here the CDR3 DNA reads TGTGCCAGCAGTTTAAATCCCCGGTATAGCAATCAGCCCCAGCATTTT.

This rearrangement joins TRBV19 to TRBJ1-1; possibly TRBD1 for D (6 bases). Germline lookup yields CDR1 LNHDA and CDR2 SQIVND (reference sequence). Between the trimmed V and J ends, which lost 5 bases and 4 bases, there was a span of 11 bases. The CDR3 totals 13 residues. CDR3 in amino acids: CASSLGGPTEAFF. For the CDR3, the DNA is TGTGCCAGTAGTCTGGGGGGGCCCACTGAAGCTTTCTTT.